The rows below give T cell receptor beta chains drawn from one sample of a study of CD8+ T cells in alopecia areata. TCRdb's table, derived via immunoSEQ multiplex PCR, lists solely in-frame clones and lacks some. This table holds 4,400 or so clones, 65% to 70% found once. The specimen was skin, collected at week 24, from a patient treated with tofacitinib. The receptors here all came from a human donor with alopecia areata. Both conserved end residues are part of each CDR3. Fields, in order: D gene, CDR3 length, V gene, clone size, J gene, CDR3 protein, CDR3 DNA. D genes are given only for firm matches. Where a row states a size, it is once, few, many or the class of an expanded clone; other rows omit it.

>TRBD2|15|TRBV14|NA|TRBJ2-7
CASSSGTSLSYEQYF
TGTGCCAGCAGTTCCGGGACTAGCCTTTCCTACGAGCAGTACTTC
>NA|14|TRBV6-1|NA|TRBJ1-1
CASRRGQRNTEAFF
TGTGCCAGTCGTAGGGGACAAAGGAACACTGAAGCTTTCTTT
>NA|13|TRBV5-1|NA|TRBJ2-1
CASSLGGHNEQFF
TGCGCCAGCAGCTTGGGTGGTCACAATGAGCAGTTCTTC
>NA|17|TRBV5-1|few|TRBJ2-7
CASSLAGGPGISYEQYF
TGCGCCAGCAGCTTGGCGGGCGGACCTGGGATCTCCTACGAGCAGTACTTC
>NA|14|TRBV4-1|NA|TRBJ2-7
CASSSPGGVYEQYF
TGCGCCAGCAGCTCTCCAGGGGGGGTCTACGAGCAGTACTTC
>NA|13|TRBV11-3|few|TRBJ2-6
CASTFSGANVLTF
TGTGCCAGCACCTTCTCTGGGGCCAACGTCCTGACTTTC
>NA|15|TRBV7-2|NA|TRBJ1-4
CASSFTGATNEKLFF
TGTGCCAGCAGCTTTACAGGTGCAACTAATGAAAAACTGTTTTTT
>NA|15|TRBV4-1|large|TRBJ2-7
CASSQERHSTYEQYF
TGCGCCAGCAGCCAAGAGAGGCACAGTACCTACGAGCAGTACTTC
>NA|13|TRBV5-1|few|TRBJ1-5
CASSEGPGQPQHF
TGCGCCAGCAGCGAGGGACCCGGCCAGCCCCAGCATTTT
>NA|13|TRBV29-1|once|TRBJ2-5
CSVARQIQETQYF
TGCAGCGTTGCTCGCCAGATCCAAGAGACCCAGTACTTC
>NA|15|TRBV7-9|NA|TRBJ2-2
CASSLVPVYTGELFF
TGTGCCAGCAGCTTAGTTCCAGTATACACCGGGGAGCTGTTTTTT
>NA|11|TRBV20-1|NA|TRBJ2-5
CSTPGEETQYF
TGCAGTACCCCCGGGGAGGAGACCCAGTACTTC
>TRBD2|16|TRBV7-2|NA|TRBJ2-1
CASSLEGTSGRNEQFF
TGTGCCAGCAGCTTAGAAGGGACTAGCGGCCGTAATGAGCAGTTCTTC
>NA|15|TRBV6-5|once|TRBJ2-2
CASSRTQLGTGELFF
TGTGCCAGTTCCCGGACCCAGCTAGGCACCGGGGAGCTGTTTTTT
>NA|13|TRBV6-5|NA|TRBJ1-1
CASMKFQGTEAFF
TGTGCCAGCATGAAGTTCCAGGGCACTGAAGCTTTCTTT
>TRBD2|14|TRBV6-6|NA|TRBJ2-3
CASSLAGGHDTQYF
TGTGCCAGCAGCCTAGCGGGGGGGCACGATACGCAGTATTTT
>NA|14|TRBV6-5|few|TRBJ2-6
CASRMSSGANVLTF
TGTGCCAGCAGGATGAGCTCTGGGGCCAACGTCCTGACTTTC
>TRBD1|13|TRBV10-3|NA|TRBJ1-1
CATLVPGQEEAFF
TGTGCCACCCTTGTGCCGGGACAGGAGGAAGCTTTCTTT
>NA|14|TRBV5-6|few|TRBJ2-7
CASSLGLEVDEQYF
TGTGCCAGCAGCTTGGGACTAGAGGTAGACGAGCAGTACTTC
>NA|12|TRBV13|NA|TRBJ2-1
CASSFGRNEQFF
TGTGCCAGCAGCTTCGGCCGCAATGAGCAGTTCTTC
>TRBD1|14|TRBV2|NA|TRBJ2-3
CASSGDSRTDTQYF
TGTGCCAGCAGTGGGGACAGCAGAACAGATACGCAGTATTTT
>NA|13|TRBV18|few|TRBJ2-2
CASSPTDTGELFF
TGTGCCAGCTCACCGACCGACACCGGGGAGCTGTTTTTT
>NA|14|TRBV5-4|few|TRBJ2-5
CASSRLSGDETQYF
TGTGCCAGCAGCCGACTTAGTGGGGACGAGACCCAGTACTTC
>NA|13|TRBV5-1|NA|TRBJ2-7
CASSPTTLYEQYF
TGCGCCAGCAGCCCGACGACATTGTACGAGCAGTACTTC
>TRBD1|16|TRBV7-9|NA|TRBJ2-3
CASSPSSDRVTDTQYF
TGTGCCAGCAGCCCCTCCTCGGACAGGGTCACAGATACGCAGTATTTT
>NA|19|TRBV7-3|NA|TRBJ2-1
CASSSTPLSGGVLYNEQFF
TGTGCCAGCAGCTCCACGCCCCTCTCGGGTGGGGTACTATACAATGAGCAGTTCTTC
>TRBD1|13|TRBV4-1|NA|TRBJ2-3
CASSVQGIDTQYF
TGCGCCAGCAGCGTACAGGGGATAGATACGCAGTATTTT